These T cell receptor beta chains were read from a single sample in a study of regulatory T cells in long-lasting Graves disease. TCRdb re-analysed the multiplex PCR reads in MiXCR, keeping a single row per CDR3 protein. The data hold 530,000 or so distinct CDR3 sequences, with about 14% observed a single time. These same records also appear under a second study, on T cells in Graves' hyperthyroidism and ophthalmopathy.

The sample here was peripheral blood mononuclear cells (PBMCs), taken at new diagnosis, from a patient treated with antithyroid drugs. All receptors derive from a man aged 30 to 39 with Graves disease. CDR3s include the opening cysteine and the closing phenylalanine or tryptophan. Fields, in order: D gene, V gene, J gene, clone size, CDR3 protein, CDR3 DNA. D genes are given only for firm matches. Size values are once, few and many counts, or a class for expanded clones, and some rows have none.

.	TRBV20-1	TRBJ1-1	many	CSARRGRALNTEAFF	TGCAGTGCTAGACGAGGCAGGGCCTTGAACACTGAAGCTTTCTTT
TRBD2	TRBV11-3	TRBJ2-1	few	CASSLAGGGVNEQFF	TGTGCCAGCAGCTTAGCGGGAGGGGGAGTCAATGAGCAGTTCTTC
TRBD2	TRBV27	TRBJ2-7	.	CASSLSSGRSFEQYF	TGTGCCAGCAGTTTGTCTAGCGGGAGAAGTTTCGAGCAGTACTTC
TRBD2	TRBV20-1	TRBJ2-1	once	CSARGVTERTSGIYNEQFF	TGCAGTGCTAGAGGAGTGACAGAACGGACTAGCGGGATATACAATGAGCAGTTCTTC
TRBD1	TRBV20-1	TRBJ2-2	few	CSARDSRGRGNGELFF	TGCAGTGCTAGAGATTCCAGGGGGCGAGGAAACGGGGAGCTGTTTTTT
.	TRBV3-1	TRBJ2-1	.	CASSQVPGSYNEQFF	TGTGCCAGCAGCCAAGTTCCCGGGAGCTACAATGAGCAGTTCTTC
.	TRBV20-1	TRBJ1-1	many	CSASPAEQIMNTEAFF	TGCAGTGCTAGTCCGGCCGAACAGATCATGAACACTGAAGCTTTCTTT
.	TRBV30	TRBJ1-5	.	CAWSRGGAGNQPQHF	TGTGCCTGGAGCCGAGGGGGGGCAGGCAATCAGCCCCAGCATTTT
.	TRBV6-1	TRBJ2-7	many	CASNSSPYEQYF	TGTGCCAGCAATTCCTCCCCCTACGAGCAGTACTTC
TRBD2	TRBV7-3	TRBJ2-3	.	CASSPKRGSTDTQYF	TGTGCCAGCAGCCCGAAGCGGGGGAGCACAGATACGCAGTATTTT
TRBD1	TRBV2	TRBJ1-2	.	CAGSLQGSGYTF	TGTGCCGGCAGTCTACAGGGGAGTGGCTACACCTTC
.	TRBV12-5	TRBJ2-6	many	CASGPAIGTGANVLTF	TGTGCTAGTGGTCCGGCCATAGGGACTGGGGCCAACGTCCTGACTTTC
.	TRBV2	TRBJ2-7	many	CASSDGGSYEQYF	TGTGCCAGCAGTGATGGCGGCTCCTACGAGCAGTACTTC
.	TRBV5-1	TRBJ1-5	few	CASSLSGQTNQPQHF	TGCGCCAGCAGCTTGTCCGGGCAGACCAATCAGCCCCAGCATTTT
TRBD2	TRBV5-1	TRBJ2-5	many	CASSQGTSGGGETQYF	TGCGCCAGCAGCCAAGGGACTAGCGGAGGTGGAGAGACCCAGTACTTC
.	TRBV30	TRBJ1-2	many	CAWSVLVRSNYGYTF	TGTGCCTGGAGTGTCCTCGTCCGGAGTAACTATGGCTACACCTTC
.	TRBV5-4	TRBJ2-5	many	CASSLGQVQETQYF	TGTGCCAGCAGCTTGGGACAGGTCCAAGAGACCCAGTACTTC
.	TRBV6-8	TRBJ2-3	few	CASRSGLTDTQYF	TGTGCCAGCAGAAGCGGGCTCACAGATACGCAGTATTTT
TRBD2	TRBV20-1	TRBJ2-1	few	CSASGLAGGRYNEQFF	TGCAGTGCCAGTGGACTAGCGGGAGGCCGGTACAATGAGCAGTTCTTC
.	TRBV12-3/TRBV12-4	TRBJ2-2	many	CASRLSGKGAAGELFF	TGTGCCAGCAGACTTAGCGGGAAGGGGGCCGCCGGGGAGCTGTTTTTT
.	TRBV7-8	TRBJ2-3	many	CASSLALAATQYF	TGTGCCAGCAGCTTAGCATTGGCAGCCACGCAGTATTTT
TRBD2	TRBV24-1	TRBJ2-3	.	CATSDSASGRADTQYF	TGTGCCACCAGTGATTCTGCTAGCGGGAGGGCAGATACGCAGTATTTT
.	TRBV12-3/TRBV12-4	TRBJ1-3	.	CASSRTVSGNAIYF	TGTGCCAGCAGTCGGACGGTCTCTGGAAACGCCATATATTTT
TRBD1	TRBV5-5	TRBJ1-6	.	CASSQQGANSYNSPLHF	TGTGCCAGCAGCCAACAGGGGGCAAACTCCTATAATTCACCCCTCCACTTT
TRBD2	TRBV10-1	TRBJ2-1	.	CASSGGTSEEQFF	TGCGCCAGCAGTGGCGGGACTAGTGAGGAGCAGTTCTTC
.	TRBV6-1	TRBJ2-7	many	CANPRGQGLSYEQYF	TGTGCCAACCCCCGGGGGCAGGGCCTTTCCTACGAGCAGTACTTC
.	TRBV12-3/TRBV12-4	TRBJ2-2	many	CASSTDGFYRTGELFF	TGTGCCAGCAGTACCGACGGCTTTTACCGAACCGGGGAGCTGTTTTTT
.	TRBV28	TRBJ2-1	many	CASSLFGDEQFF	TGTGCCAGCAGTTTATTTGGGGATGAGCAGTTCTTC
.	TRBV15	TRBJ2-1	few	CATRPPGDNEQFF	TGTGCCACCAGGCCTCCGGGCGACAATGAGCAGTTCTTC
TRBD1	TRBV19	TRBJ1-1	many	CASSRTGQYTEAFF	TGTGCCAGTAGTCGGACAGGACAATACACTGAAGCTTTCTTT
.	TRBV30	TRBJ2-7	many	CAWSVSDTEQYF	TGTGCCTGGAGTGTCTCGGATACCGAGCAGTACTTC
TRBD2	TRBV20-1	TRBJ2-1	many	CSVRTSGNNEQFF	TGCAGTGTCAGGACTAGCGGCAACAATGAGCAGTTCTTC
.	TRBV7-9	TRBJ1-1	few	CASSFGGVAFF	TGTGCCAGCAGCTTCGGGGGGGTAGCTTTCTTT
.	TRBV27	TRBJ2-1	many	CASSSWGEQFF	TGTGCCAGCAGTAGTTGGGGTGAGCAGTTCTTC
.	TRBV3-1	TRBJ2-3	many	CASSTRTSTDTQYF	TGTGCCAGCAGCACTCGGACAAGCACAGATACGCAGTATTTT
.	TRBV18	TRBJ2-3	.	CASSPRLGSSDTQYF	TGTGCCAGCTCACCTCGTTTAGGTAGTTCAGATACGCAGTATTTT
.	TRBV5-4	TRBJ2-1	many	CASSSFGPNEQFF	TGTGCCAGCAGCTCCTTTGGGCCCAATGAGCAGTTCTTC